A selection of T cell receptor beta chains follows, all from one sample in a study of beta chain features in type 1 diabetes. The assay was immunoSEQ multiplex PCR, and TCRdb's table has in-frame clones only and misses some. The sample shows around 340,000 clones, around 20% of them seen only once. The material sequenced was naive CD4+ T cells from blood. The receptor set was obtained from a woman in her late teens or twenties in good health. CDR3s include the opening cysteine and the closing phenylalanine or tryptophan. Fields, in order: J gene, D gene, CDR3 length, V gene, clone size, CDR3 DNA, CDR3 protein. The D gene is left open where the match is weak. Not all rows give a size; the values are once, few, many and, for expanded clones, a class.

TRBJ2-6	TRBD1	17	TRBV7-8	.	TGTGCCAGCAGCTTAGTAAGGACAGGCTCTGGGGCCAACGTCCTGACTTTC	CASSLVRTGSGANVLTF
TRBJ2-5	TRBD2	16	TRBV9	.	TGTGCCAGCAACCTCAGAGGCGGGGGGGCCGGGGAGACCCAGTACTTC	CASNLRGGGAGETQYF
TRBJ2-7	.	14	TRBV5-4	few	TGTGCCAGCAGCCCCCCGGGGAGCTCCTACGAGCAGTACTTC	CASSPPGSSYEQYF
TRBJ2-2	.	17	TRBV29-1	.	TGCAGCGTTCTCCGACCCGGGAAAATGGTCTCCACCGGGGAGCTGTTTTTT	CSVLRPGKMVSTGELFF
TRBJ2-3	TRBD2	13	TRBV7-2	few	TGTGCCAGCAGCCCATCCGACGGGAGGAAGAGTTATTTT	CASSPSDGRKSYF
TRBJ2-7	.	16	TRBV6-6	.	TGTGCCAGCAGTTACTCCCCACGGGGGTCTGACTACGAGCAGTACTTC	CASSYSPRGSDYEQYF
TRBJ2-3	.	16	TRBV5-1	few	TGCGCCAGCAGTTATAGCGGAGCTACTAGCACAGATACGCAGTATTTT	CASSYSGATSTDTQYF
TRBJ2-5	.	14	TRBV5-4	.	TGTGCCAGCAGCTTTACGGGAGCCCAAGAGACCCAGTACTTC	CASSFTGAQETQYF
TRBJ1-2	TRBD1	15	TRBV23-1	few	TGCGCCAGCAGTCAAACCGGGACAGGGGGCGTTGGCTACACCTTC	CASSQTGTGGVGYTF
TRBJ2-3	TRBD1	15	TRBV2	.	TGTGCCAGCAGTGTGAGGACAGGGGCGGCAGATACGCAGTATTTT	CASSVRTGAADTQYF